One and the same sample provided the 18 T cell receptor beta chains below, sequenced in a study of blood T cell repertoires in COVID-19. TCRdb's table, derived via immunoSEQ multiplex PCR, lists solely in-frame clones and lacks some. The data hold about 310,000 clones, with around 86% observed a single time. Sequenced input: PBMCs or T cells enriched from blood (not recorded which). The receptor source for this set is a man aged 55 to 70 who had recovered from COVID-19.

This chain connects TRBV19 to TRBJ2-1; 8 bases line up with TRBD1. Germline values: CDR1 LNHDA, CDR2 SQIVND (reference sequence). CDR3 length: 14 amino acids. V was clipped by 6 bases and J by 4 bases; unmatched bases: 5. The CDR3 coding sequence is TGTGCCAGTAGCCGACAGGGGCAATACAATGAGCAGTTCTTC. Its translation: CASSRQGQYNEQFF.

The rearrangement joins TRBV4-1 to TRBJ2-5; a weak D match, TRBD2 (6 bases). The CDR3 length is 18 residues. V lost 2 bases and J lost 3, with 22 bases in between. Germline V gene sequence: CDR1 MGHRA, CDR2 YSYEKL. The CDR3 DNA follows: TGCGCCAGCAGCCAATCAATCGTAAAGGGAGGTCACAAAGAGACCCAGTACTTC. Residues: CASSQSIVKGGHKETQYF.

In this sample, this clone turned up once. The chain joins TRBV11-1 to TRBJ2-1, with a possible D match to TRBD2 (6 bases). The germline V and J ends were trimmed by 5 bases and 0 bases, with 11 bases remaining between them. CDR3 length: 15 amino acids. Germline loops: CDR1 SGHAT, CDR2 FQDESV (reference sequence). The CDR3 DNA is TGTGCCAGCAGCCTTCGGGAGTTCTCCTACAATGAGCAGTTCTTC. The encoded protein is CASSLREFSYNEQFF.

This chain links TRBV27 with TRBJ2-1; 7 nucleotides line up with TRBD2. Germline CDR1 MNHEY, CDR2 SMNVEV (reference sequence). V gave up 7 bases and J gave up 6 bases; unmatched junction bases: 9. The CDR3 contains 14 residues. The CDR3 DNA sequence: TGTGCCAGCACCTCGGGACTACTTGGCAATGAGCAGTTCTTC. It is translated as CASTSGLLGNEQFF.

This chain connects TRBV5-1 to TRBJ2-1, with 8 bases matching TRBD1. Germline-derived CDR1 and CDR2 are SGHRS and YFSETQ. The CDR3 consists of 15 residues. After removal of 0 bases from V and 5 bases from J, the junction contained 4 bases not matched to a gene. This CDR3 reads CASSLAPRGHNEQFF. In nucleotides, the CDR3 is TGCGCCAGCAGCTTGGCACCCAGGGGGCACAATGAGCAGTTCTTC.

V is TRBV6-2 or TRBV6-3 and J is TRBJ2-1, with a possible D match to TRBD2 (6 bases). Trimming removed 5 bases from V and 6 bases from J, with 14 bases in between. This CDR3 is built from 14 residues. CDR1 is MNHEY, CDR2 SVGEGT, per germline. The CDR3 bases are TGTGCCAGCAGTGCGACTAGGCCCCCCAATGAGCAGTTCTTC. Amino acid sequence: CASSATRPPNEQFF.

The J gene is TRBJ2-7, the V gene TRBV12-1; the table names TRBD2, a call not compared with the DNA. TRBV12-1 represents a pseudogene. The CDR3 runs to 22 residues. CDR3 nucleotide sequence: TGTGCCAGCAGCTTTGAGGGGCAGGGAGTCAGGCCTCGAGCGGGAGGCCCGGTGGGGCAGTACTTC. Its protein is CASSFEGQGVRPRAGGPVGQYF.

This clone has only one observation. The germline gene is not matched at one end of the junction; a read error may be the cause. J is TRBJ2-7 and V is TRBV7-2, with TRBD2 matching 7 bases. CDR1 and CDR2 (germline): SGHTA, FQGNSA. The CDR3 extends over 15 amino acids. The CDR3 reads CASSLAGGSTSIRNF. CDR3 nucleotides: TGTGCCAGCAGCTTAGCGGGGGGGAGTACGAGTATAAGGAACTTC.

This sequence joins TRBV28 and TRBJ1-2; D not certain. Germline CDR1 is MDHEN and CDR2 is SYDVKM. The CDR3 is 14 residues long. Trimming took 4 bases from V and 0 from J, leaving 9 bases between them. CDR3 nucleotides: TGTGCCAGCAGTTCAAATACAGCTAACTATGGCTACACCTTC. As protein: CASSSNTANYGYTF.

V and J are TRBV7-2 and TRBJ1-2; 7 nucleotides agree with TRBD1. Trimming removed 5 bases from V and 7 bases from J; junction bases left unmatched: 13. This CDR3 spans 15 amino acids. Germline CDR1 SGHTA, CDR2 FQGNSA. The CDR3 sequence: CASSRLSGTEFGYTF. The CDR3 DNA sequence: TGTGCCAGCAGCAGATTATCCGGGACAGAATTTGGCTACACCTTC.

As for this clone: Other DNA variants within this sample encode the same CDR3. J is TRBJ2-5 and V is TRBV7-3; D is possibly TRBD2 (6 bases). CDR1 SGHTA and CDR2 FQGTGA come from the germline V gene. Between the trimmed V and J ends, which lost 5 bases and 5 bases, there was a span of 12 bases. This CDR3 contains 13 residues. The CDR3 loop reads CASSPDRGETQYF. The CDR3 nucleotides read TGTGCCAGCAGCCCCGACCGGGGGGAGACCCAGTACTTC.

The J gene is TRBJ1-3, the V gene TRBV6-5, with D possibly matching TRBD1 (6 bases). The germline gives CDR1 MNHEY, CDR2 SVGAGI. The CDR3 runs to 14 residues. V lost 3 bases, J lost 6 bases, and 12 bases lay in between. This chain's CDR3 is CASSYDRRLNTIYF. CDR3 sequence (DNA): TGTGCCAGCAGTTATGACAGGCGATTAAACACCATATATTTT.

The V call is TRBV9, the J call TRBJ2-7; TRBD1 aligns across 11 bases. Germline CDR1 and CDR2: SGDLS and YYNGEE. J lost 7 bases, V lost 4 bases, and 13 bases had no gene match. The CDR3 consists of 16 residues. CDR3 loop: CASSPRMGTGGREQYF. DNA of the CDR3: TGTGCCAGCAGCCCCCGAATGGGGACAGGGGGTAGGGAGCAGTACTTC.

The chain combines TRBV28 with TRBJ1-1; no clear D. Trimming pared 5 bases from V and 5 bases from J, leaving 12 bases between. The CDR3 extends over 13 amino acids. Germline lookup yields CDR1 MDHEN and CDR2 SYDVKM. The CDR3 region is CASSPRRNTEAFF. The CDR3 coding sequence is TGTGCCAGCAGTCCCCGGCGGAATACTGAAGCTTTCTTT.

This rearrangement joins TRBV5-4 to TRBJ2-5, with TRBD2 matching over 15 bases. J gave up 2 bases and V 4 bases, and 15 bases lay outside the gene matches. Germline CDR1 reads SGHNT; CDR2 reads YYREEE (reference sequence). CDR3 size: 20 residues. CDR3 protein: CASSLSLGLAGGALQETQYF. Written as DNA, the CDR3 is TGTGCCAGCAGCCTATCTCTAGGACTAGCGGGAGGGGCACTACAAGAGACCCAGTACTTC.

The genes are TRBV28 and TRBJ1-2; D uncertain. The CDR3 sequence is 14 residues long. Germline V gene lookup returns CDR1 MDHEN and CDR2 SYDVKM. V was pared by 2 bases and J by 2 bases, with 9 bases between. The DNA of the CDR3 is TGTGCCAGCAGTTTACCCGGAGCCAACTATGGCTACACCTTC. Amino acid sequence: CASSLPGANYGYTF.

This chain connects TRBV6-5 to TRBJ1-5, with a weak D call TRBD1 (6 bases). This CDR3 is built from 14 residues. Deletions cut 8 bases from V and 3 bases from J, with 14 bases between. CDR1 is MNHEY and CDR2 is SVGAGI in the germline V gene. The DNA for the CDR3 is TGTGCCAGCTCCCGGGGGGGGCACAATCAGCCCCAGCATTTT. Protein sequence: CASSRGGHNQPQHF.

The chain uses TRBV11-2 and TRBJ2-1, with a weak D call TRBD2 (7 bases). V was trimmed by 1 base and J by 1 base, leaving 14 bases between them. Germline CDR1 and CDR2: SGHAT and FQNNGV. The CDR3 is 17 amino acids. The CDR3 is CASSLGRGGLSYNEQFF. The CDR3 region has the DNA TGTGCCAGCAGCTTAGGGCGCGGGGGCCTATCCTACAATGAGCAGTTCTTC.